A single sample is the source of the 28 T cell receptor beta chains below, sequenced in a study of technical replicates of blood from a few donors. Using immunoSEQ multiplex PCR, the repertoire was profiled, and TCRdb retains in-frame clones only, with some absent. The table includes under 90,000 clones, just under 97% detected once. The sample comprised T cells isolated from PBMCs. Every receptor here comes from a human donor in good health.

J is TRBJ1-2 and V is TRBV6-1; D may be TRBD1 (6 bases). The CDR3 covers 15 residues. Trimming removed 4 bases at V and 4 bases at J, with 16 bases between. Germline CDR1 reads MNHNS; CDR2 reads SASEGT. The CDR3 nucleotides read TGTGCCAGCAGTGTTCTCGGACAGTTGGGCTATGGCTACACCTTC. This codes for CASSVLGQLGYGYTF.

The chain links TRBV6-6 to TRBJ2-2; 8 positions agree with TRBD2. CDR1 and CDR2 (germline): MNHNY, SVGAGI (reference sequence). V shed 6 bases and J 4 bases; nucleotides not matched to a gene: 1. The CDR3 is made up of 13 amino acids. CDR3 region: CASRSGGTGELFF. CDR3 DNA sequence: TGTGCCAGCAGAAGCGGGGGCACCGGGGAGCTGTTTTTT.

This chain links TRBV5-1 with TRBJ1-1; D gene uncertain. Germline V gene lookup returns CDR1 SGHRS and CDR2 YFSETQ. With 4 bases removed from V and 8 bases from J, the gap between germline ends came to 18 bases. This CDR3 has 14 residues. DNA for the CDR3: TGCGCCAGCAGCCCTAGGATCACTCCGAGCGAAGCTTTCTTT. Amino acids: CASSPRITPSEAFF.

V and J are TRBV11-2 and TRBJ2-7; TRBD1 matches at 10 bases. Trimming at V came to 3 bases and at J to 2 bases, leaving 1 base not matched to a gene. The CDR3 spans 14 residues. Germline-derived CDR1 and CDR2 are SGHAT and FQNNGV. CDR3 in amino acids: CASSLDRGTYEQYF. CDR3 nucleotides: TGTGCCAGCAGCTTGGACAGGGGGACCTACGAGCAGTACTTC.

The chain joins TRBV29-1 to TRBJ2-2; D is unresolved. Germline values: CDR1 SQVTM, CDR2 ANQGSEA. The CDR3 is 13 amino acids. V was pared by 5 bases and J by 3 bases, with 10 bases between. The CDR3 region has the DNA TGCAGCGTTTATCCGGGTGACACCGGGGAGCTGTTTTTT. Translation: CSVYPGDTGELFF.

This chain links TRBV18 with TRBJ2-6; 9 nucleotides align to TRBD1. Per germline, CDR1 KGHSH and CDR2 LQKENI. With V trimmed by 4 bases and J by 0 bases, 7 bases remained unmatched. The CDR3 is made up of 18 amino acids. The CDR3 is CASSLIPGQGSGANVLTF. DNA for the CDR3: TGTGCCAGCTCACTCATACCGGGACAGGGCTCTGGGGCCAACGTCCTGACTTTC.

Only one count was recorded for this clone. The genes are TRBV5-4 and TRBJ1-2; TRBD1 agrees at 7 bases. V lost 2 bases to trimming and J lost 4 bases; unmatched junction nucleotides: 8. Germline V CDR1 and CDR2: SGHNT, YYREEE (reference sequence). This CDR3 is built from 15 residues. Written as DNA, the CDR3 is TGTGCCAGCAGCTTTCAGGGGGTAGAGTCCTATGGCTACACCTTC. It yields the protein CASSFQGVESYGYTF.

The CDR3 nucleotides are TGTGCCAGCAGGTTTTTAGGAGGGGCTAGCTATGGCTACACCTTC. Its translation is CASRFLGGASYGYTF. V gene TRBV2 combines with J gene TRBJ1-2; possibly TRBD1 for D (5 bases). CDR1 is SNHLY and CDR2 is FYNNEI in the germline V gene. V dropped 6 bases and J dropped 4 bases, with 18 bases sitting between them. The CDR3 runs to 15 residues.

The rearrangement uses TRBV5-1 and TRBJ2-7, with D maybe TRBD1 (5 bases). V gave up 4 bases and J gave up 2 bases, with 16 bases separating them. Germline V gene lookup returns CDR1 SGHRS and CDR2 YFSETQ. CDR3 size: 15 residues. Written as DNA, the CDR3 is TGCGCCAGCAGCCCTAGGGGCCCTACGACCTACGAGCAGTACTTC. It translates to CASSPRGPTTYEQYF.

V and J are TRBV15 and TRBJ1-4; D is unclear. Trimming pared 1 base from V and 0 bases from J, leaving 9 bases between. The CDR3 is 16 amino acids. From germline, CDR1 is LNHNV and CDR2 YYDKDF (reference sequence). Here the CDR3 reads CATSRVRGATNEKLFF. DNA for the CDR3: TGTGCCACCAGCAGAGTCCGGGGAGCAACTAATGAAAAACTGTTTTTT.

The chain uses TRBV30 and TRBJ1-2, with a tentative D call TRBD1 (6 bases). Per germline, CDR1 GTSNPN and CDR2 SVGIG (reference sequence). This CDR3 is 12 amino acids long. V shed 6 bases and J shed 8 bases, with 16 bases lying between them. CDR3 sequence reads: CACGQGKGGYTF. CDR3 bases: TGTGCCTGCGGGCAGGGGAAAGGCGGCTACACCTTC.

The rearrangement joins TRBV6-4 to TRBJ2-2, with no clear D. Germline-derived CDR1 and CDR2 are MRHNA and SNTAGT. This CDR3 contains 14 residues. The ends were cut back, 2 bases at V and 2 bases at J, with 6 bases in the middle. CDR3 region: CASSDNYNTGELFF. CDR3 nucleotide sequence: TGTGCCAGCAGTGACAACTATAACACCGGGGAGCTGTTTTTT.

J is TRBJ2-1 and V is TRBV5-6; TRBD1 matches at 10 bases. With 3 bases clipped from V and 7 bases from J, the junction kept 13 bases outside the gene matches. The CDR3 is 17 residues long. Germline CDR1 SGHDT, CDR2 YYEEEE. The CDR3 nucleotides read TGTGCCAGCAGCTCCCGGGACAGGGGTCCTTACGGGAATGAGCAGTTCTTC. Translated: CASSSRDRGPYGNEQFF. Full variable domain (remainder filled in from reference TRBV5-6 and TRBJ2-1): DAGVTQSPTHLIKTRGQQVTLRCSPKSGHDTVSWYQQALGQGPQFIFQYYEEEERQRGNFPDRFSGHQFPNYSSELNVNALLLGDSALYLCASSSRDRGPYGNEQFFGPGTRLTVL.

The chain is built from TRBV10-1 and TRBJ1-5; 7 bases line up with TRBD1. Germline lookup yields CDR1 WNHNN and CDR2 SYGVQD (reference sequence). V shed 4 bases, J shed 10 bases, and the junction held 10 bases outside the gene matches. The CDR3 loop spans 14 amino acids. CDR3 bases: TGCGCCAGCAGTGTTGACAGGGCGAGTTGTCCCCAGCATTTT. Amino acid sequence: CASSVDRASCPQHF.

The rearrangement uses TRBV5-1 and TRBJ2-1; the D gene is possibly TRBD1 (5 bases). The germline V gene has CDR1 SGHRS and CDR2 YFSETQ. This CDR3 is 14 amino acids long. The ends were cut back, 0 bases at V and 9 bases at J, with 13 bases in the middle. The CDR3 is CASSLGGALGEQFF. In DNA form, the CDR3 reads TGCGCCAGCAGCTTGGGTGGGGCGCTTGGTGAGCAGTTCTTC.

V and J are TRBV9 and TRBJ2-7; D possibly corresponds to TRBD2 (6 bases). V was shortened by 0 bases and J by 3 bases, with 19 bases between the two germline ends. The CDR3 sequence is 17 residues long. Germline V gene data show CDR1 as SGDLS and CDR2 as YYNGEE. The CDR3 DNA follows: TGTGCCAGCAGCGTAGATTCCGCCGAGGGACTGAACTACGAGCAGTACTTC. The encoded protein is CASSVDSAEGLNYEQYF. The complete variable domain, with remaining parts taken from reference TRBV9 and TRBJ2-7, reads DSGVTQTPKHLITATGQRVTLRCSPRSGDLSVYWYQQSLDQGLQFLIQYYNGEERAKGNILERFSAQQFPDLHSELNLSSLELGDSALYFCASSVDSAEGLNYEQYFGPGTRLTVT.

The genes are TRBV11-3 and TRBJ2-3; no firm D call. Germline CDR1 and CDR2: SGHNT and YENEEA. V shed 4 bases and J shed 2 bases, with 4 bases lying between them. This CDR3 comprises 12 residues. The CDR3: CASSYYTDTQYF. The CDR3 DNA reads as TGTGCCAGCAGCTACTACACAGATACGCAGTATTTT.

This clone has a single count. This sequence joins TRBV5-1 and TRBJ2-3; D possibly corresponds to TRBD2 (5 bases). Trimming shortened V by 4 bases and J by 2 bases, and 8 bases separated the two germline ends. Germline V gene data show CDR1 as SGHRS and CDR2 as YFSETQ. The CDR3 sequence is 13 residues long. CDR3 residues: CASSPGNTDTQYF. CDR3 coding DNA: TGCGCCAGCAGCCCCGGGAACACAGATACGCAGTATTTT.

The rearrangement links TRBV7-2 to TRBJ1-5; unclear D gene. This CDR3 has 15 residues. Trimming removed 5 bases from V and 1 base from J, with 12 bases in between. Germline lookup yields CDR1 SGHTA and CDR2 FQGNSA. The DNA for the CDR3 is TGTGCCAGCAGCCTGCGGCCGGGGAGCAATCAGCCCCAGCATTTT. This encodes CASSLRPGSNQPQHF.

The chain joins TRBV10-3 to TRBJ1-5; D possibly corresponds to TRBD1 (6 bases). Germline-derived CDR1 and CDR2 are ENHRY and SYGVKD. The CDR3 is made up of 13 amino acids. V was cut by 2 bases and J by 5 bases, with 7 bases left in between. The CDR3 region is CAISEDRHQPQHF. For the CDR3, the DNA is TGTGCCATCAGTGAGGACAGGCATCAGCCCCAGCATTTT.

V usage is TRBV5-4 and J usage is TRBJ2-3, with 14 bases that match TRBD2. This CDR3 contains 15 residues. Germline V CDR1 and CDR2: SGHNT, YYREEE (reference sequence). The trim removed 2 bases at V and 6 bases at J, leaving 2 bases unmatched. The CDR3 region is CASSFRTSGRDTQYF. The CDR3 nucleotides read TGTGCCAGCAGCTTTAGGACTAGCGGGAGGGATACGCAGTATTTT.

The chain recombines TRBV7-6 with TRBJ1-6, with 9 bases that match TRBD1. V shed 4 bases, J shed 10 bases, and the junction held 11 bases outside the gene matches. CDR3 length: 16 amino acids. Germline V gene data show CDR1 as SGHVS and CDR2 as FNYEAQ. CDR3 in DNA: TGTGCCAGCAGCTCAGACAGGGGGTTATTCGACTCACCCCTCCACTTT. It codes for CASSSDRGLFDSPLHF.

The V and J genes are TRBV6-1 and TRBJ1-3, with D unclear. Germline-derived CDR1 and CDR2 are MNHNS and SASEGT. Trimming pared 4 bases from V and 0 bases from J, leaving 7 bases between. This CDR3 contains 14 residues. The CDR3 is CASSVGTSGNTIYF. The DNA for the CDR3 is TGTGCCAGCAGTGTTGGCACCTCTGGAAACACCATATATTTT.

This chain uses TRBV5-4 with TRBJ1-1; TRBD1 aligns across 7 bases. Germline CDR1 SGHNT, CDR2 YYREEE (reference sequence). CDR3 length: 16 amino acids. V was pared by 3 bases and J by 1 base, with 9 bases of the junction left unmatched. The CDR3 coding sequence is TGTGCCAGCAGCTACCAACTGGGACAGAGGAACACTGAAGCTTTCTTT. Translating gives CASSYQLGQRNTEAFF.

The CDR3: CASSFPGASGVSSYEQYF. For the CDR3, the DNA is TGTGCCAGCAGCTTCCCCGGGGCTAGCGGGGTTTCATCCTACGAGCAGTACTTC. The rearrangement uses TRBV7-9 and TRBJ2-7; 9 bases fit TRBD2. V was clipped by 3 bases and J by 1 base; unmatched bases: 13. Germline CDR1 reads SEHNR; CDR2 reads FQNEAQ (reference sequence). CDR3 length: 18 amino acids.

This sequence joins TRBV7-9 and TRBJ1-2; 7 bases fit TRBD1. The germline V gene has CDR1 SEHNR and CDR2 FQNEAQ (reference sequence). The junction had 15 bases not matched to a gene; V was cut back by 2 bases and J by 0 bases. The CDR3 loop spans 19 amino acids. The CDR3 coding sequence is TGTGCCAGCAGCTTAAAGGGGAGTGACAGGGCAAGTACTAACTATGGCTACACCTTC. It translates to CASSLKGSDRASTNYGYTF.

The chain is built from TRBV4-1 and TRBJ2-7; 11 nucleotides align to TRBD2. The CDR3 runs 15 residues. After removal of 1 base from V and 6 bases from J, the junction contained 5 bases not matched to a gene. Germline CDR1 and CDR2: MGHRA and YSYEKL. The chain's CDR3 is CASSQVAGGPGEQYF. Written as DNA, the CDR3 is TGCGCCAGCAGCCAAGTAGCGGGAGGGCCCGGCGAGCAGTACTTC.

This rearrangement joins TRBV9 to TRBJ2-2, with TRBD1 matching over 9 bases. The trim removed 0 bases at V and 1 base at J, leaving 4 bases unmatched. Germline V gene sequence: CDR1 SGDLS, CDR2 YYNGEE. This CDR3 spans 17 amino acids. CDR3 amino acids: CASSVARDRENTGELFF. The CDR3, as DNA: TGTGCCAGCAGCGTAGCAAGGGACAGGGAGAACACCGGGGAGCTGTTTTTT.